This TCR beta chain was recovered during a study of T cell responses to AZD1222 COVID-19 vaccine. Study findings and constraints: Just a handful of AZD1222 recipients tested seropositive at baseline. Donors were largely white British and mainly female; clonal diversity was possibly underestimated.

The V and J ends lost 0 bases and 4 bases respectively, with 12 bases between them. Germline CDR1 reads LGHDT; CDR2 reads YNNKEL (reference sequence). This CDR3 contains 15 residues. With regard to this clone: Its antigen is not identified.

Clones were read by immunoSEQ multiplex PCR, and TCRdb kept only the in-frame ones, dropping some. There are just under 75,000 clones in the sample; about 78% occur only once, and 47% lies in the top ten. The rearrangement uses TRBV3-1 (or the pseudogene TRBV3-2) and TRBJ1-2, with no clear D. This clonotype was sampled from an adult who received the AZD1222 COVID-19 vaccine. This sample comprised peripheral blood, obtained 28 days after the second AZD1222 dose. CDR3 sequence (DNA): TGTGCCAGCAGCCAAGAGCGTGGACCGGGCTATGGCTACACCTTC. Protein product: CASSQERGPGYGYTF.